Each of the 9 T cell receptor beta chains below was sequenced from the same sample in a study of blood T cell repertoires in COVID-19. Generated by immunoSEQ multiplex PCR, the TCRdb table keeps only in-frame clones and is missing some. This repertoire shows approximately 200,000 clones, 80% to 90% found once; its top ten account for more than 1.4%. Sequencing was carried out using peripheral blood. The source of these receptors is a man between 18 and 35 years old with active or convalescent COVID-19.

This sequence joins TRBV19 and TRBJ2-2; 10 bases are shared with TRBD2. The CDR3 runs 16 residues. Germline V gene data show CDR1 as LNHDA and CDR2 as SQIVND (reference sequence). V was clipped by 4 bases and J by 1 base; unmatched bases: 3. CDR3 loop: CASSTWTSGNTGELFF. The CDR3, as DNA: TGTGCCAGTAGTACTTGGACTAGCGGGAACACCGGGGAGCTGTTTTTT.

V and J are TRBV7-2 and TRBJ2-7; TRBD2 matches at 8 bases. The CDR3 has 16 amino acids. Germline assignment: CDR1 SGHTA and CDR2 FQGNSA. V trimming: 5 bases; J trimming: 4 bases; junction bases outside the gene matches: 13. The CDR3 region is CASSPKDGGRTYEQYF. CDR3 nucleotides: TGTGCCAGCAGCCCTAAGGACGGCGGGAGGACTTACGAGCAGTACTTC.

The rearrangement links TRBV6-4 to TRBJ1-2; TRBD1 matches at 7 bases. The CDR3 contains 20 residues. Unmatched junction bases numbered 23, after V lost 3 bases and J lost 4 bases. Per the germline V gene, CDR1 is MRHNA and CDR2 is SNTAGT. The CDR3 loop is CASSDNGAGDRRVSIYGYTF. CDR3 sequence (DNA): TGTGCCAGCAGTGATAATGGGGCTGGGGACAGAAGAGTTTCCATCTATGGCTACACCTTC.

V and J are TRBV15 and TRBJ2-7; 9 bases are a match to TRBD1. V lost 8 bases to trimming and J lost 1 base; unmatched junction nucleotides: 6. CDR3 length: 14 amino acids. CDR1 and CDR2 from the germline V gene are LNHNV and YYDKDF (reference sequence). CDR3 region: CATSSGTGSYEQYF. The DNA of the CDR3 is TGTGCCACCTCCTCCGGGACAGGGTCCTACGAGCAGTACTTC.

This clone appeared once. The gene calls are TRBV5-4 and TRBJ2-7; perhaps TRBD1 as D (6 bases). CDR1 and CDR2 (germline): SGHNT, YYREEE (reference sequence). The V end lost 3 bases, the J end lost 4 bases, and 8 bases lay between the germline ends. This CDR3 has 12 amino acids. The CDR3, as DNA: TGTGCCAGCAGCTCAGACAGGTACGAGCAGTACTTC. The encoded protein is CASSSDRYEQYF.

The chain uses TRBV7-9 and TRBJ2-1; 12 positions agree with TRBD2. The junction had 7 bases not matched to a gene; V was cut back by 4 bases and J by 0 bases. Germline V lookup: CDR1 SEHNR, CDR2 FQNEAQ (reference sequence). This CDR3 is 18 amino acids long. DNA of the CDR3: TGTGCCAGCAGCTCAACTAGCGGGAGGTTTAGCTCCTACAATGAGCAGTTCTTC. The encoded protein is CASSSTSGRFSSYNEQFF.

This clone was observed once. V and J are TRBV11-2 and TRBJ1-1; D is undetermined. V was pared by 1 base and J by 4 bases, with 16 bases between. Germline V lookup: CDR1 SGHAT, CDR2 FQNNGV. The CDR3 runs to 16 residues. The CDR3 is CASSLGPSGYLTEAFF. The CDR3, as DNA: TGTGCCAGCAGCTTAGGGCCCTCCGGGTACCTCACTGAAGCTTTCTTT.

This chain links TRBV10-1 with TRBJ1-5; a possible D gene is TRBD1 (6 bases). Trimming shortened V by 10 bases and J by 4 bases, and 23 bases separated the two germline ends. The CDR3 has 16 amino acids. In germline, CDR1 is WNHNN, CDR2 SYGVQD (reference sequence). The chain's CDR3 is CATDPGLQGLNQPQHF. The CDR3 region has the DNA TGCGCCACGGACCCGGGATTACAGGGTTTAAATCAGCCCCAGCATTTT.

This clone was seen a single time. The chain uses TRBV30 and TRBJ2-7; TRBD1 might be the D (5 bases). Trimming shortened V by 1 base and J by 4 bases, and 5 bases separated the two germline ends. CDR3 size: 11 residues. CDR1 and CDR2 (germline): GTSNPN, SVGIG (reference sequence). The CDR3 protein is CAWSDRYEQYF. The CDR3 bases are TGTGCCTGGAGTGACAGGTACGAGCAGTACTTC.